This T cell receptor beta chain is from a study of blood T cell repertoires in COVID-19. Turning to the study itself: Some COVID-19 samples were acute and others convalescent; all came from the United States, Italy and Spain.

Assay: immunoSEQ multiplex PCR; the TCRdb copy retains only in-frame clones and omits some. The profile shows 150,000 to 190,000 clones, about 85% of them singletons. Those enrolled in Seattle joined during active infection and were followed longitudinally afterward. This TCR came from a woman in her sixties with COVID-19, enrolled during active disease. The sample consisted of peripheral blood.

CDR3 protein: CASSLTDRGLSGNTIYF. Here the CDR3 DNA reads TGTGCCAGCAGCTTAACTGACAGGGGGCTGTCTGGAAACACCATATATTTT. This chain joins TRBV7-8 and TRBJ1-3, with 10 bases that match TRBD1. CDR1 SGHVS and CDR2 FQNEAQ come from the germline V gene. This CDR3 has 17 residues. Unmatched junction bases numbered 5, after V lost 2 bases and J lost 1 base.